This T cell receptor (beta chain) came from a study of beta chain features in type 1 diabetes. TCRB transcripts that were expressed got sequenced, as all of the isolated RNA had been reverse transcribed. Measured with immunoSEQ multiplex PCR; TCRdb has only the in-frame clones, and not every one. The sample includes approximately 150,000 clones, roughly 9% seen only once; the top ten take approximately 2.3%. Findings and caveats of the study: Among type 1 diabetes patients, VDJ junctions had fewer insertions and more deletions.

In this sample, this clone turned up a few times. What it recognizes is unknown. The CDR3 totals 14 residues. With 0 bases removed from V and 4 bases from J, the gap between germline ends came to 8 bases. CDR1 and CDR2 (germline): MGHRA, YSYEKL. This chain links TRBV4-1 with TRBJ2-3; tentative D call: TRBD2 (6 bases). The receptor was derived from a woman aged 18-29 years in good health. The sequenced sample was central memory CD4+ T cells from blood. This chain's CDR3 is CASSQDWGADTQYF. CDR3 nucleotides: TGCGCCAGCAGCCAAGATTGGGGGGCAGATACGCAGTATTTT.